The rows below give T cell receptor beta chains drawn from one sample of a study of PD-1 blockade in classical Hodgkin lymphoma. TCRdb's copy holds only in-frame clones and misses some; the assay was immunoSEQ multiplex PCR. Among 20,000 to 25,000 clones, 80% to 90% were seen once, and the ten largest hold 0.25%. Sequenced: CD4+ T cells from blood. Receptors were obtained from a human donor with classical Hodgkin lymphoma. Each CDR3 is given without its conserved first and last residue. Size is stated for part of the rows, as once, few or many counts, or as a class when the clone is expanded.

v_call clone_size cdr3_aa
TRBV5-1 - ASSTDRGLGAKNIQY
TRBV18 - ASSPLSGVSSYNEQF
TRBV27 - ASSLFGQGYTEAF
TRBV5-8 - ASSLGDRENTEAF
TRBV4-3 - ASSVLAGGSTGELF
TRBV4-2 - ASSQGASLGYEQF
TRBV5-4 - ASSPSTAAGGAQY
TRBV7-9 - ASLRSGTSEYNEQF
TRBV19 - ASRARDSSYQETQY
TRBV30 - AWSVSMSDEQF
TRBV11-2 - ASSIPRTRNQETQY
TRBV5-4 - ASSLSYVPYEQY
TRBV9 - ASSAIQGENTEAF
TRBV19 - ASSWKGSLYGYT
TRBV9 - ASSVAQGNSPLH
TRBV6-1 - ASSEPRTGVRYGYT
TRBV5-6 - ASSRLRDSANTEAF
TRBV30 few ASNGGVGTEAF
TRBV7-9 - ASSRGLAGISTDTQY
TRBV10-2 few ASMLNTEAF
TRBV5-1 - ASRSGTAGVYGYT
TRBV19 - ASSTKPIGQGWFQPQH
TRBV5-1 few ASRTPDYGYT
TRBV5-1 - ASSPPGRTGELF
TRBV6-1 - ASSGGRLSYGYT
TRBV5-4 - ASSSGTVYEQY
TRBV25-1 - ASVGAYEQY
TRBV19 once ATSSGTHISDEQF
TRBV21-1 - ASSIRVGTAALLNTEAF
TRBV30 - ACPDKNTEAF
TRBV11-2 - ASSFRLAGGADTQY
TRBV6-5 - ASSGYLGPSYEQY
TRBV2 - ASRFGTAITGELF
TRBV14 - ASSQGWGLRETQY
TRBV5-1 - ASSPYRDLSYNEQF
TRBV7-2 - ASSSQAGFYEQY
TRBV9 - ASSPQPGRELF
TRBV30 - AWGGGGFNGYT
TRBV6-5 - ASSRRQGASYEQY
TRBV29-1 once SVSQGPQQPQH
TRBV29-1 - SVLRDRDSEAF
TRBV5-1 - ASSLTGTYEQY
TRBV5-4 - ASSFPGTGTYEQY
TRBV4-2 - TSSQVRRLSGFRTGELF
TRBV28 - ASSWGGEAF
TRBV7-2 - ASRPEGTHTDTQY